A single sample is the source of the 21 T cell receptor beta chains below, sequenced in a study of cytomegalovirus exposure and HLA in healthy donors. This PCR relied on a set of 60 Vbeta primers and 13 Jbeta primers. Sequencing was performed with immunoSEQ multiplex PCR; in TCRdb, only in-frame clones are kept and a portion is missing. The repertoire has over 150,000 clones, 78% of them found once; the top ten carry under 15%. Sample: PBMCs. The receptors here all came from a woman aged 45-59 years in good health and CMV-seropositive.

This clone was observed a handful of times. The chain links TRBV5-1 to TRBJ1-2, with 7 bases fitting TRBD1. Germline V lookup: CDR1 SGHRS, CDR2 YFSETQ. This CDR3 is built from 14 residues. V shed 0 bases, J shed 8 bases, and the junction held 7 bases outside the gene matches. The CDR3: CASSLERGGEGYTF. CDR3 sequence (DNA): TGCGCCAGCAGCTTGGAACGAGGGGGCGAGGGCTACACCTTC.

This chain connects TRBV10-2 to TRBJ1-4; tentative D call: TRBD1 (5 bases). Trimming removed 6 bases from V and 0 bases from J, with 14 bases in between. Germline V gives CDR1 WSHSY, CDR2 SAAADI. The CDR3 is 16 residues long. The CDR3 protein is CASRGQGATTNEKLFF. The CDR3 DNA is TGCGCCAGCAGGGGCCAAGGGGCTACAACTAATGAAAAACTGTTTTTT.

CDR3 residues: CASSLGQAETQYF. DNA of the CDR3: TGTGCCAGCAGCTTAGGACAGGCAGAGACCCAGTACTTC. The chain recombines TRBV7-7 with TRBJ2-5; TRBD1 might be the D (6 bases). V was cut by 1 base and J by 4 bases, with 7 bases left in between. Per the germline V gene, CDR1 is SSHAT and CDR2 is FNYEAQ (reference sequence). The CDR3 spans 13 residues.

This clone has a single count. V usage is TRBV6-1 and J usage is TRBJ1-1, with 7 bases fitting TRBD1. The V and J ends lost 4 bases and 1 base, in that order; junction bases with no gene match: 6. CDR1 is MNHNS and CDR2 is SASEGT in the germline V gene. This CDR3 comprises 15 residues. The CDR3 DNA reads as TGTGCCAGCAGTGTGCCAGGGGGGCGGAACACTGAAGCTTTCTTT. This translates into CASSVPGGRNTEAFF.

The CDR3 here is CASSFGQQNTEAFF. DNA of the CDR3: TGTGCCAGCAGCTTCGGACAGCAGAACACTGAAGCTTTCTTT. The V and J genes are TRBV7-9 and TRBJ1-1; possibly TRBD1 for D (6 bases). Germline V gives CDR1 SEHNR, CDR2 FQNEAQ (reference sequence). V was shortened by 3 bases and J by 1 base, with 9 bases between the two germline ends. CDR3 length equals 14 residues.

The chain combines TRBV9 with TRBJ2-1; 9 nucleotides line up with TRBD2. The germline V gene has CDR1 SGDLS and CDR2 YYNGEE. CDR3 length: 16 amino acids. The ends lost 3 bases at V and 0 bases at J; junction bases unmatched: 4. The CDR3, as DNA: TGTGCCAGCAGCGGGTCTAGCGGGGTCTCCTACAATGAGCAGTTCTTC. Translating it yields CASSGSSGVSYNEQFF.

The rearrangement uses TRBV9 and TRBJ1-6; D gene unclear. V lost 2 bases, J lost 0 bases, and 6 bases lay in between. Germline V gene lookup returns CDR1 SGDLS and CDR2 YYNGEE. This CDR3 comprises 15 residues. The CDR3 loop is CASSVGSSYNSPLHF. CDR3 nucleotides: TGTGCCAGCAGCGTTGGGAGCTCCTATAATTCACCCCTCCACTTT.

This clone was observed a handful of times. The CDR3 coding sequence is TGTGCCAGCAGCTTTCAGGGGAACGCTGAAAAACTGTTTTTT. It is translated as CASSFQGNAEKLFF. V is TRBV5-6 and J is TRBJ1-4; TRBD1 might be the D (6 bases). The length of the CDR3 is 14 residues. Between the trimmed V and J ends, which lost 2 bases and 7 bases, there was a span of 12 bases. Germline CDR1 reads SGHDT; CDR2 reads YYEEEE.

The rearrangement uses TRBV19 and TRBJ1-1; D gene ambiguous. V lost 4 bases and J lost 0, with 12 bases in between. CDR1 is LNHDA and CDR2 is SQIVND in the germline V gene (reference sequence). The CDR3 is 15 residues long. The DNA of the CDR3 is TGTGCCAGTAGTAAGGGAGTCCCCTTGAACACTGAAGCTTTCTTT. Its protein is CASSKGVPLNTEAFF.

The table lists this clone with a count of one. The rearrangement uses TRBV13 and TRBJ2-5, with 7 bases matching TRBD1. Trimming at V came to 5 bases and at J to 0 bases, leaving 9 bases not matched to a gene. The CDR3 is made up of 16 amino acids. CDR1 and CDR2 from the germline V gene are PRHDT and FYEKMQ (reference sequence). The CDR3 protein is CASSPRVRGYQETQYF. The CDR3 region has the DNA TGTGCCAGCAGCCCCCGGGTCAGGGGGTACCAAGAGACCCAGTACTTC. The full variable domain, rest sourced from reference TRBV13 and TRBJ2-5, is AAGVIQSPRHLIKEKRETATLKCYPIPRHDTVYWYQQGPGQDPQFLISFYEKMQSDKGSIPDRFSAQQFSDYHSELNMSSLELGDSALYFCASSPRVRGYQETQYFGPGTRLLVL.

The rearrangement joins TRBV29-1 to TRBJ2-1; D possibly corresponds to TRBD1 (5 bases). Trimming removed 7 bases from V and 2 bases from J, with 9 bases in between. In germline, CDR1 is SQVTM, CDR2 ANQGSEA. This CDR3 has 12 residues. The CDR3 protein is CSARGTYNEQFF. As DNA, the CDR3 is TGCAGCGCTAGGGGAACCTACAATGAGCAGTTCTTC.

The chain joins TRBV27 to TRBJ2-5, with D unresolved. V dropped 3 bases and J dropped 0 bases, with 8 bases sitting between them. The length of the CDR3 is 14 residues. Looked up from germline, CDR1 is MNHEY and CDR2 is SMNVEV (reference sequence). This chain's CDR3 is CASSLGPYQETQYF. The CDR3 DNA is TGTGCCAGCAGTTTGGGCCCGTACCAAGAGACCCAGTACTTC.

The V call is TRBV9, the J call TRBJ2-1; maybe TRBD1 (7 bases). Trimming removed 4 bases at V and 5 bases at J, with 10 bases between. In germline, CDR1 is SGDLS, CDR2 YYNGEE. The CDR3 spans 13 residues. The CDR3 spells CASSRGTDNEQFF. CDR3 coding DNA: TGTGCCAGCAGCCGGGGGACAGACAATGAGCAGTTCTTC.

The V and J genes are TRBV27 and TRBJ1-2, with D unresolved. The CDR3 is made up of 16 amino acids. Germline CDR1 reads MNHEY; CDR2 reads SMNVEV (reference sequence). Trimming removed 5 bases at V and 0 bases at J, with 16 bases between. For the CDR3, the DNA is TGTGCCAGCAGTCCCGTCGGCAGTCTAGCTAACTATGGCTACACCTTC. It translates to CASSPVGSLANYGYTF.

The CDR3 bases are TGTGCCAGCAGCCGGACAGGGATCCTCAATGAGCAGTTCTTC. This codes for CASSRTGILNEQFF. The rearrangement joins TRBV7-9 to TRBJ2-1; 8 nucleotides agree with TRBD1. The V gene end was trimmed by 5 bases and the J gene end by 6 bases; junction bases not matched to a gene: 6. There are 14 residues in the CDR3. CDR1 and CDR2 from the germline V gene are SEHNR and FQNEAQ (reference sequence). Drawing the rest from reference TRBV7-9 and TRBJ2-1, the complete variable domain is DTGVSQNPRHKITKRGQNVTFRCDPISEHNRLYWYRQTLGQGPEFLTYFQNEAQLEKSRLLSDRFSAERPKGSFSTLEIQRTEQGDSAMYLCASSRTGILNEQFFGPGTRLTVL.

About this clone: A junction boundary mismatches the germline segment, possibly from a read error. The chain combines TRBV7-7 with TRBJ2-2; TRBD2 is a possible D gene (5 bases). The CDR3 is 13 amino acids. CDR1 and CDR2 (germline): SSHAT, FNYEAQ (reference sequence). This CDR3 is CASSPSGPGELFF. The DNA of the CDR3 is TGTGCTAGCAGCCCCAGCGGCCCCGGGGAGCTGTTTTTT.

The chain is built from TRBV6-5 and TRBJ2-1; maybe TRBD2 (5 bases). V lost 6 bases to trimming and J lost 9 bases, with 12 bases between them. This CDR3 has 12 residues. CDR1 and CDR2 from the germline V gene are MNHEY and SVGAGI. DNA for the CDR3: TGTGCCAGCAGCTCGGTGAGCGGTGAGCAGTTCTTC. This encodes CASSSVSGEQFF.

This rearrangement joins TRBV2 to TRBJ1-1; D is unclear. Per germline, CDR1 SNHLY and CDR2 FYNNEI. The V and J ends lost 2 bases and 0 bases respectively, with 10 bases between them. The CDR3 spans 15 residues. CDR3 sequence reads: CASSERRGLNTEAFF. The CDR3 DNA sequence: TGTGCCAGCAGTGAACGTCGCGGGCTGAACACTGAAGCTTTCTTT.

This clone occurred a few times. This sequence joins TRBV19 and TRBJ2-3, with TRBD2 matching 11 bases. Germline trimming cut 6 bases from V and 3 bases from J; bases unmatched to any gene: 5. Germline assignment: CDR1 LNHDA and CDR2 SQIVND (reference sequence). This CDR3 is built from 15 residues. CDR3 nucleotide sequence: TGTGCCAGTAGGGAGACTAGCGGGGAAACAGATACGCAGTATTTT. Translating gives CASRETSGETDTQYF.

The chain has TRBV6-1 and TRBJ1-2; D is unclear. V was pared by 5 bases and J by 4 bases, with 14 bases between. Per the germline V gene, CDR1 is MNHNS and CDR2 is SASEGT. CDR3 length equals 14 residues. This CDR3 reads CASSKDHPSYGYTF. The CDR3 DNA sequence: TGTGCCAGCAGTAAAGACCACCCGAGCTATGGCTACACCTTC.

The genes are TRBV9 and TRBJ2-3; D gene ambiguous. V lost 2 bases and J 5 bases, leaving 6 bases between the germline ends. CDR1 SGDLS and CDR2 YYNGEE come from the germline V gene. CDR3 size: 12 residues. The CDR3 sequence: CASSVRGDTQYF. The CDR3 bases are TGTGCCAGCAGCGTTAGAGGAGATACGCAGTATTTT.